This entry describes one T cell receptor (beta chain). The data belong to a study of control samples from healthy donors and cancer patients. Using immunoSEQ multiplex PCR, the repertoire was profiled, and TCRdb retains in-frame clones only, with some absent. Seen here are under 55,000 clones, 75% to 95% observed once, and the top ten hold 22%. Unmatched junction bases numbered 6, after V lost 2 bases and J lost 0 bases. The CDR3 spans 18 residues. Germline V gives CDR1 SGHRS, CDR2 YFSETQ. Sequencing used PBMCs. This chain links TRBV5-1 with TRBJ2-2; TRBD2 aligns across 11 bases. The clonotype was recovered from a woman aged 40 to 50 with head and neck cancer. CDR3 sequence reads: CASSFLSTSGTNTGELFF. CDR3 coding DNA: TGCGCCAGCAGCTTCCTCTCGACTAGCGGGACGAACACCGGGGAGCTGTTTTTT. The entire variable domain, with the rest obtained from reference TRBV5-1 and TRBJ2-2, is as follows: KAGVTQTPRYLIKTRGQQVTLSCSPISGHRSVSWYQQTPGQGLQFLFEYFSETQRNKGNFPGRFSGRQFSNSRSEMNVSTLELGDSALYLCASSFLSTSGTNTGELFFGEGSRLTVL.